The present TCR beta chain was sequenced within a study of shared clonotypes between healthy human individuals. The CDR3 runs 12 residues. Unmatched junction bases numbered 0, after V lost 5 bases and J lost 0 bases. Germline values: CDR1 SQVTM, CDR2 ANQGSEA. Of note for this clone: Distinct nucleotide sequences in the sample also encode this CDR3.

Repertoires were generated with immunoSEQ multiplex PCR, while TCRdb's copy carries only in-frame clones and drops some. The sample lists 2 million to 2.5 million clones; almost 96% were seen once. V and J are TRBV29-1 and TRBJ2-7, with 8 nucleotides matching TRBD2. Sequencing input: naive CD4+ T cells sorted from blood. Subset: CD45RA+ positively selected. The sequence came from a young man in good health. CDR3 sequence: CSVTSGSYEQYF. Written as DNA, the CDR3 is TGCAGCGTTACTAGCGGCTCCTACGAGCAGTACTTC.